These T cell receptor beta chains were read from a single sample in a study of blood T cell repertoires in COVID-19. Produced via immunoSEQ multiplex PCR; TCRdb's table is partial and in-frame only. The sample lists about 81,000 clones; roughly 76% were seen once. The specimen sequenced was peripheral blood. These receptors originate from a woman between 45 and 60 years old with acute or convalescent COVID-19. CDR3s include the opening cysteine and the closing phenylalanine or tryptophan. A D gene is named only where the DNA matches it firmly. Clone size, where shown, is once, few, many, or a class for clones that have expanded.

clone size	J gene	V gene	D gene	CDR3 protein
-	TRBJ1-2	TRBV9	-	CASSVGSTNYGYTF
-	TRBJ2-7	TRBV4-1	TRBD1	CASSPGTGNYEQYF
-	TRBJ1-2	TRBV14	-	CASSRRTQSGYTF
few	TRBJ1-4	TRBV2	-	CASSNYQGSNEKLFF
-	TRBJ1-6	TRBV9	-	CASSELDGSNSPLHF
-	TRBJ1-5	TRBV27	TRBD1	CASRLQGSNQPQHF
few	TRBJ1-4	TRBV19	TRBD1	CASSGQGPRGLFF
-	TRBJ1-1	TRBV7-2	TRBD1	CASSGSRGHTEAFF
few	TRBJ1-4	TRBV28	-	CASQFSGDMSEKLFF
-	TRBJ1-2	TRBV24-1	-	CATSDRPSTYGYTF
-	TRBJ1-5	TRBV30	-	CAWAGGLNQPQHF
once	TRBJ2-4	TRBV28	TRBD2	CASTAGGSGTKNIQYF
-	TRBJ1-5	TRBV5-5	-	CASSLGSAGDQPQHF
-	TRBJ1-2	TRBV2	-	CAAQGRGNYGYTF
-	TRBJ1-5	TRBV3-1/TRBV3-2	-	CASSPRGSQPQHF
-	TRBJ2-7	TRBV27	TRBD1	CASSPQGSSYEQYF
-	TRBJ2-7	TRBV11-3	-	CASSYTRGGVTYEQYF
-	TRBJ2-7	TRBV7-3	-	CASSFQGGSYEQYF
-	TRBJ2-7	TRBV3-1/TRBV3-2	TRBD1	CASSQKLGQVYEQYF
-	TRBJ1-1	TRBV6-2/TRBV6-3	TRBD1	CASSYLRGRTVNTEAFF